Below, 17 T cell receptor beta chains from the same sample are listed, as sequenced in a study of tumor and adjacent non-tumor tissue in lung cancer. This sample's RNA came from whole unsorted tissue. A modified ARM-PCR protocol with three rounds of nested PCR amplified TCRbeta. TCRdb fed the multiplex PCR reads into MiXCR, producing one record per CDR3 protein. The data contain about 93,000 distinct CDR3 sequences, around 64% of them singletons. Sample: lung tumor tissue. Every receptor here comes from a man aged 55 to 70 with non-small cell lung cancer.

The chain carries TRBV15 and TRBJ1-1; D unclear. The CDR3 covers 13 residues. The germline V gene has CDR1 LNHNV and CDR2 YYDKDF (reference sequence). The V end was cut by 5 bases, the J end by 0 bases, with 7 bases between. The CDR3 sequence: CATSGVMNTEAFF. The CDR3 bases are TGTGCCACCAGCGGGGTCATGAACACTGAAGCTTTCTTT.

The chain has TRBV12-3 or TRBV12-4 and TRBJ1-5, with D possibly being TRBD1 (6 bases). The CDR3 consists of 13 residues. The V and J ends lost 9 bases and 10 bases respectively, with 19 bases between them. The CDR3 is CARRRTEGQPQHF. CDR3 in DNA: TGTGCCAGAAGGCGAACAGAGGGACAACCCCAGCATTTT.

This chain uses TRBV12-3 or TRBV12-4 with TRBJ2-5; 7 bases match TRBD1. This CDR3 is 15 amino acids long. With V trimmed by 9 bases and J by 6 bases, 16 bases remained unmatched. This chain's CDR3 is CASGLGWRQGKTQYF. CDR3 nucleotide sequence: TGTGCCAGTGGTTTGGGATGGAGACAGGGAAAGACCCAGTACTTC.

Turning to this clonotype: One end of the junction is discordant with germline, which a read error may explain. This chain connects TRBV12-3 or TRBV12-4 to TRBJ2-7; the D gene is possibly TRBD1 (6 bases). The CDR3 runs 14 residues. The CDR3 DNA is TGTGCGAGCAGTTTCCTAGCTATACAGGGTGAGCAGTACTTC. This encodes CASSFLAIQGEQYF.

A remark on this clonotype: The CDR3 end shows no conserved phenylalanine or tryptophan, and so a read error is likely. DNA for the CDR3: TGTGCCAGCAGTTTCGCAGGAACCTGCGAGCAGTACCTC. Translation gives CASSFAGTCEQYL. The chain joins TRBV12-3 or TRBV12-4 to TRBJ2-7; D unclear. The CDR3 consists of 13 residues. V dropped 3 bases and J dropped 6 bases, with 12 bases sitting between them.

This clonotype was counted ten times or more. The chain joins TRBV11-2 to TRBJ1-4; D remains ambiguous. Germline V CDR1 and CDR2: SGHAT, FQNNGV. The CDR3 consists of 16 residues. The germline V and J ends were trimmed by 0 bases and 7 bases, with 15 bases remaining between them. Written as DNA, the CDR3 is TGTGCCAGCAGCTTAGACCCCCCCTTCATCGGTGAAAAACTGTTTTTT. The encoded protein is CASSLDPPFIGEKLFF.

The gene calls are TRBV6-1 and TRBJ2-1; D possibly matches TRBD1 or TRBD2 (5 bases each). This CDR3 has 13 residues. With 7 bases removed from V and 8 bases from J, the gap between germline ends came to 15 bases. The germline V gene has CDR1 MNHNS and CDR2 SASEGT. As DNA, the CDR3 is TGTGCCAGCAACCTAACGGGGCACGATGAGCAGTTCTTC. It specifies CASNLTGHDEQFF.

The rearrangement uses TRBV6-2 or TRBV6-3 and TRBJ2-3, with D possibly matching TRBD1 (6 bases). The CDR3 runs 14 residues. With 7 bases removed from V and 14 bases from J, the gap between germline ends came to 25 bases. Germline-derived CDR1 and CDR2 are MNHEY and SVGEGT. CDR3 nucleotide sequence: TGTGCCAGCAATTCGGGGACAATGATCGCAGTCACGTATTTT. This sequence encodes CASNSGTMIAVTYF.

Remarks on this clonotype: A single base separates this from a much larger clone, so it may be a read error. V and J are TRBV20-1 and TRBJ2-3; no reliable D call. The CDR3 contains 13 residues. Trimming pared 6 bases from V and 4 bases from J, leaving 14 bases between. Germline V gene data show CDR1 as DFQATT and CDR2 as SNEGSKA (reference sequence). In DNA form, the CDR3 reads TGCAGTGCCCCGGCCCTGCGCGCAGATACGCAGTATTTT. As protein: CSAPALRADTQYF.

The chain is built from TRBV5-6 and TRBJ2-7; D is uncertain. CDR3 size: 14 residues. The V and J ends lost 7 bases and 5 bases respectively, with 19 bases between them. Germline V gene data show CDR1 as SGHDT and CDR2 as YYEEEE. DNA of the CDR3: TGTGCCAGCCATCCACGGGCAGATTCCCACGAGCAGTACTTC. Its protein is CASHPRADSHEQYF. The full variable domain, with the rest looked up from reference TRBV5-6 and TRBJ2-7, is DAGVTQSPTHLIKTRGQQVTLRCSPKSGHDTVSWYQQALGQGPQFIFQYYEEEERQRGNFPDRFSGHQFPNYSSELNVNALLLGDSALYLCASHPRADSHEQYFGPGTRLTVT.

With regard to this clonotype: The conserved closing phenylalanine or tryptophan is absent in this CDR3, likely reflecting a read error. The chain joins TRBV11-2 to TRBJ1-1; weak D call: TRBD1 (5 bases). Trimming took 5 bases from V and 4 from J, leaving 17 bases between them. This CDR3 is built from 15 residues. The germline V gene has CDR1 SGHAT and CDR2 FQNNGV. CDR3 amino acids: CASSPKGGGVTEAFL. CDR3 nucleotide sequence: TGTGCCAGCAGCCCAAAGGGTGGGGGTGTCACTGAAGCTTTCCTT.

The chain carries TRBV7-8 and TRBJ2-5; D remains ambiguous. CDR3 size: 20 residues. The V gene lost 0 bases and the J gene lost 1 base, with 24 bases spanning the gap. Germline V gene lookup returns CDR1 SGHVS and CDR2 FQNEAQ. The CDR3 loop reads CASSLASLRRRGLGQETQYF. The CDR3 coding sequence is TGTGCCAGCAGCTTAGCTAGTTTGAGACGGAGAGGTTTAGGCCAAGAGACCCAGTACTTC. Full variable domain (outside the CDR3, taken from reference TRBV7-8 and TRBJ2-5): GAGVSQSPRYKVAKRGQDVALRCDPISGHVSLFWYQQALGQGPEFLTYFQNEAQLDKSGLPSDRFFAERPEGSVSTLKIQRTQQEDSAVYLCASSLASLRRRGLGQETQYFGPGTRLLVL.

A word on this clonotype: This could be a read error, since a much larger clone is one nucleotide away. The chain couples TRBV6-5 to TRBJ1-5; TRBD1 is a possible D gene (5 bases). The CDR3 is made up of 13 amino acids. CDR1 is MNHEY, CDR2 SVGAGI, per germline. Trimming took 8 bases from V and 5 from J, leaving 13 bases between them. The CDR3 loop is CASGIQEDQPQHF. In nucleotides, the CDR3 is TGTGCCAGCGGGATACAGGAGGATCAGCCCCAGCATTTT.

This clonotype was picked up many times. V is TRBV29-1 and J is TRBJ2-7, with 7 bases aligning to TRBD2. Germline V CDR1 and CDR2: SQVTM, ANQGSEA. V lost 6 bases and J lost 6; bases outside the gene matches: 5. The CDR3 covers 11 residues. CDR3 sequence: CSVGRDVEQYF. CDR3 in DNA: TGCAGCGTAGGGAGGGACGTCGAGCAGTACTTC.

A note on this clonotype: The junction departs from the called germline gene at one end, perhaps through a read error. The rearrangement joins TRBV11-3 to TRBJ2-2; D is tentatively TRBD1 or TRBD2 (5 bases each). The CDR3 spans 14 residues. CDR1 and CDR2 (germline): SGHNT, YENEEA. The CDR3 protein is CASSFGHGTEELFF. The CDR3, as DNA: TGTGCCAGCAGCTTCGGACACGGGACCGAGGAGCTGTTTTTT.

This clonotype has ten or more counts. The J gene is TRBJ2-1, the V gene TRBV6-5, with D tentatively TRBD1 (5 bases). CDR1 is MNHEY, CDR2 SVGAGI, per germline. This CDR3 has 15 residues. V lost 3 bases to trimming and J lost 4 bases, with 13 bases between them. The CDR3 sequence: CASSYSPQGYNEQFF. The CDR3 coding sequence is TGTGCCAGCAGTTATTCGCCCCAGGGTTACAATGAGCAGTTCTTC.

In this sample, this clonotype turned up many times. V and J are TRBV5-5 and TRBJ2-2; D call uncertain. Trimming took 0 bases from V and 1 from J, leaving 10 bases between them. The length of the CDR3 is 16 residues. CDR1 is SGHKS, CDR2 YYEKEE, per germline (reference sequence). This chain's CDR3 is CASSLGGRMNTGELFF. The CDR3 nucleotides are TGTGCCAGCAGCTTGGGGGGAAGGATGAACACCGGGGAGCTGTTTTTT.